This T cell receptor (beta chain) is drawn from a study of cytomegalovirus exposure and HLA in healthy donors. Broader study findings: A later analysis reportedly identified an Asian-associated ancestry cluster as carrying fewer N-insertions than the roughly 670-donor mean. Both high specificity and high sensitivity reportedly marked the classifier's diagnosis of cytomegalovirus status. In a later analysis, compared with equally common non-associated chains, HLA-associated beta chains were more expanded.

This CDR3 is 14 amino acids long. V lost 3 bases and J 3 bases, leaving 11 bases between the germline ends. From germline, CDR1 is LNHDA and CDR2 SQIVND (reference sequence). PCR primers comprised 60 Vbeta and 13 Jbeta primers. Only in-frame clones appear in the TCRdb table, and some are missing; sequencing was by immunoSEQ multiplex PCR. Here the sample spans about 160,000 clones, roughly 80% being singletons. This clone has just a few counts. The antigen is undetermined. The chain recombines TRBV19 with TRBJ2-5; D gene unclear. This clonotype was obtained from a male donor in good health and CMV-seropositive. The specimen sequenced was PBMCs. The CDR3 sequence is CASSIGDKEETQYF. CDR3 bases: TGTGCCAGTAGTATCGGTGACAAAGAAGAGACCCAGTACTTC.